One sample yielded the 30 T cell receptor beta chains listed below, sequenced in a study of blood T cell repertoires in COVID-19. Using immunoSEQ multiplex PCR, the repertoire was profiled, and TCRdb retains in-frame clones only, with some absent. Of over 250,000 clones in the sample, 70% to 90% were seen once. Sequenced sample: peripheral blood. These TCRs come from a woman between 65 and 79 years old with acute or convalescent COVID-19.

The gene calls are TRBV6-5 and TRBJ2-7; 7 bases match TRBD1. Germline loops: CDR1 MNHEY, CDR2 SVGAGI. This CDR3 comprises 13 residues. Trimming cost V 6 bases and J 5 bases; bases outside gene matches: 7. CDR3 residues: CASRNDRVHEQYF. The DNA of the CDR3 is TGTGCCAGCAGAAACGACAGGGTCCACGAGCAGTACTTC.

The CDR3 nucleotides are TGTGCCAGCAGGCGGACTAGCGGGGGGGCTGGGGAGCTGTTTTTT. This codes for CASRRTSGGAGELFF. The genes are TRBV7-8 and TRBJ2-2; 15 bases fit TRBD2. The CDR3 extends over 15 amino acids. J gave up 8 bases and V 6 bases, and 4 bases lay outside the gene matches. CDR1 and CDR2 (germline): SGHVS, FQNEAQ.

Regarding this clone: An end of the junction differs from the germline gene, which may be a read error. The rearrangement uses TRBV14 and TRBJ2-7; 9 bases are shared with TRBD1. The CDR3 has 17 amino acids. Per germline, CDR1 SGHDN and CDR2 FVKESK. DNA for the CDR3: TGTGCCAGCAGCCCGATTGGGTTTGGGACAGGGTCCTACGGGCAGTACTTC. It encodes CASSPIGFGTGSYGQYF.

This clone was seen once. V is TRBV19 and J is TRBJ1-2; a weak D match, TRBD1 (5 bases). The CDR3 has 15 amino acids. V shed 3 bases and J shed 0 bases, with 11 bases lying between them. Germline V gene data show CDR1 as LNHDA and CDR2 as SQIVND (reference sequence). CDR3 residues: CASSINGAANYGYTF. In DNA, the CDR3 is TGTGCCAGTAGTATTAATGGGGCCGCTAACTATGGCTACACCTTC.

The CDR3 loop reads CATSGTVDQPQHF. CDR3 bases: TGTGCCACCTCCGGGACAGTCGATCAGCCCCAGCATTTT. The chain is built from TRBV19 and TRBJ1-5; 7 bases fit TRBD1. From germline, CDR1 is LNHDA and CDR2 SQIVND (reference sequence). V shed 10 bases, J shed 5 bases, and the junction held 8 bases outside the gene matches. CDR3 length equals 13 residues.

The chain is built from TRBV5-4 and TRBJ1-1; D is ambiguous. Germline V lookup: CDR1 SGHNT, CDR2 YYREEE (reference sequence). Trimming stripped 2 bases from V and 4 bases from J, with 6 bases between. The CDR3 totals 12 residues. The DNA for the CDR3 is TGTGCCAGCAGCTTCCTCAGCACTGAAGCTTTCTTT. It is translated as CASSFLSTEAFF.

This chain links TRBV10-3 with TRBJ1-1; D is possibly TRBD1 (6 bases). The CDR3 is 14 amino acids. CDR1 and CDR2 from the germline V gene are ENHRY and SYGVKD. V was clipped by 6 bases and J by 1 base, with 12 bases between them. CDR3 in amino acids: CAIRMDSSNTEAFF. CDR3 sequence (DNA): TGTGCCATCAGAATGGACAGCTCGAACACTGAAGCTTTCTTT.

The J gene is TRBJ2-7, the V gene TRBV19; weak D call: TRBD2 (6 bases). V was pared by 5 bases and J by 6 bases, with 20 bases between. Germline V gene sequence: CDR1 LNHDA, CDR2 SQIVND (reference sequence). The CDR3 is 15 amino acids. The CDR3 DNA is TGTGCCAGTAGTTTAAGCGGCGGGATGAATAGCGAGCAGTACTTC. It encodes CASSLSGGMNSEQYF.

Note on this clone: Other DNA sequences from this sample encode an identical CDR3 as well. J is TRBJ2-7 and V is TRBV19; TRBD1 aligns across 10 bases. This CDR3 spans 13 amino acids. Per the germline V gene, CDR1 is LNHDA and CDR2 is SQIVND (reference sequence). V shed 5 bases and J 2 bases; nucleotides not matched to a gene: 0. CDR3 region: CASSGTGAYEQYF. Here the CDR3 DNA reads TGTGCCAGTAGTGGGACAGGGGCCTACGAGCAGTACTTC.

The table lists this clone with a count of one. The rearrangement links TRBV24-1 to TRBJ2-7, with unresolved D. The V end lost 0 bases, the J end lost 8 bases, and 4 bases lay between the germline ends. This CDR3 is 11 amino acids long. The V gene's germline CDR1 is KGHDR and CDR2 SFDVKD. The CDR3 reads CATSDLVKQYF. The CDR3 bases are TGTGCCACCAGTGATTTGGTAAAGCAGTACTTC.

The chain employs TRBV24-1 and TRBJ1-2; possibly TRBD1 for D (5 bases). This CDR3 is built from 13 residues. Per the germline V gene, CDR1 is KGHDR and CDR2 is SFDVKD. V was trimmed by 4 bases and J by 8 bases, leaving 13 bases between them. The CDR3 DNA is TGTGCCACCAGTGAAGGGGCCTCTGTGGGCTACACCTTC. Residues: CATSEGASVGYTF.

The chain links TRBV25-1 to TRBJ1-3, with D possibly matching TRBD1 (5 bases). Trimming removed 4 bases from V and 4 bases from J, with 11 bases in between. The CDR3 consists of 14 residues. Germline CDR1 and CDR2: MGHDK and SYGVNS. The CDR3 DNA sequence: TGTGCCAGCAGTGGTACTACAGGAGGAAACACCATATATTTT. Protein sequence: CASSGTTGGNTIYF.

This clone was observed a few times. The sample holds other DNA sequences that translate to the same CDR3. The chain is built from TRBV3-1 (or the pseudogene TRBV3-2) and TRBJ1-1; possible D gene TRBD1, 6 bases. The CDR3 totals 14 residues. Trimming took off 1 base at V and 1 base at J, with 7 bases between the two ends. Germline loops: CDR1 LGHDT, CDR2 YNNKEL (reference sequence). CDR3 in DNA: TGTGCCAGCAGCCAAGTAGGGGGGAACACTGAAGCTTTCTTT. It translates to CASSQVGGNTEAFF.

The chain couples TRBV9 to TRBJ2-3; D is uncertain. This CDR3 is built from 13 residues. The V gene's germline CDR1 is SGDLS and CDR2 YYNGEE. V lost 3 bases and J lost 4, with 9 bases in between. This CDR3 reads CASSATFSDTQYF. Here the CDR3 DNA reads TGTGCCAGCAGCGCAACTTTTTCAGATACGCAGTATTTT.

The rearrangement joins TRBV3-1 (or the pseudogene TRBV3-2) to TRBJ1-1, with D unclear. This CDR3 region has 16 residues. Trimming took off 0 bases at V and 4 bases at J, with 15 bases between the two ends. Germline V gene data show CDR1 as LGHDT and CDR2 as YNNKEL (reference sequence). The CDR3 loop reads CASSQDRGSYGTEAFF. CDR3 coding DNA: TGTGCCAGCAGCCAAGATCGAGGGAGTTACGGCACTGAAGCTTTCTTT.

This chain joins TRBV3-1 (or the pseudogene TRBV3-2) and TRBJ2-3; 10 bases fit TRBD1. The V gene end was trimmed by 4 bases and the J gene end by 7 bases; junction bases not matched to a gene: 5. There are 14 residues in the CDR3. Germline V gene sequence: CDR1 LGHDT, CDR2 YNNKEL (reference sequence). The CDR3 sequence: CASSLTGGANTQYF. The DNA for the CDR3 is TGTGCCAGCAGCCTGACAGGGGGCGCCAATACGCAGTATTTT.

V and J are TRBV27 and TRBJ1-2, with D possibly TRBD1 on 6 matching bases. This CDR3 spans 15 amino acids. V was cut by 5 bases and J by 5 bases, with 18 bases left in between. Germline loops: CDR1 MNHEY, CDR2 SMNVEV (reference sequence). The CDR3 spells CASSVTGWGGYGYTF. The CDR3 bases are TGTGCCAGCAGTGTGACAGGTTGGGGGGGATATGGCTACACCTTC.

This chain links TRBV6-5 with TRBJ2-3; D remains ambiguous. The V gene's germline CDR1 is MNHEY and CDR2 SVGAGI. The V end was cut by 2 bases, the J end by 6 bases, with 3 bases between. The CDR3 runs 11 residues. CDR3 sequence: CASSYRDTQYF. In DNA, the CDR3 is TGTGCCAGCAGTTACCGGGATACGCAGTATTTT.

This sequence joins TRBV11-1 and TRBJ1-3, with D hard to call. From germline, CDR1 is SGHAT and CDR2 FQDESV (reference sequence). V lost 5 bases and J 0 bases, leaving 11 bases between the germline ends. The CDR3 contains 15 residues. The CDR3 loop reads CASSHTRISGNTIYF. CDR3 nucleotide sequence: TGTGCCAGCAGCCACACCAGAATCTCTGGAAACACCATATATTTT.

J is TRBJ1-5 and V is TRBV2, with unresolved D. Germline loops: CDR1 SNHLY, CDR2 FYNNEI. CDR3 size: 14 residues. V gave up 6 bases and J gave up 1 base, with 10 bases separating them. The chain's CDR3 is CASRVDMSNQPQHF. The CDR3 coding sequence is TGTGCCAGCAGGGTCGACATGAGCAATCAGCCCCAGCATTTT. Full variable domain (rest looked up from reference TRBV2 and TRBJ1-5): EPEVTQTPSHQVTQMGQEVILRCVPISNHLYFYWYRQILGQKVEFLVSFYNNEISEKSEIFDDQFSVERPDGSNFTLKIRSTKLEDSAMYFCASRVDMSNQPQHFGDGTRLSIL.

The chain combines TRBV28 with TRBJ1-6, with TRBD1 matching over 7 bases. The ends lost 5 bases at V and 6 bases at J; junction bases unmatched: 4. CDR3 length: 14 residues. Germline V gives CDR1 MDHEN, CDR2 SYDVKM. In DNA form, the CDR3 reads TGTGCCAGCAGTACCGGGACAGTTAATTCACCCCTCCACTTT. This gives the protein CASSTGTVNSPLHF.

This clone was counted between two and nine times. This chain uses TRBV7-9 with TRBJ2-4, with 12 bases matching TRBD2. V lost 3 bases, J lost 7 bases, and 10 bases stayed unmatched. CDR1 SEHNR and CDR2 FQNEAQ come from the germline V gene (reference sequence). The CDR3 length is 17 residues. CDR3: CASSFRASGGAENIQYF. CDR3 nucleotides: TGTGCCAGCAGCTTCAGGGCTAGCGGGGGGGCGGAGAACATTCAGTACTTC.

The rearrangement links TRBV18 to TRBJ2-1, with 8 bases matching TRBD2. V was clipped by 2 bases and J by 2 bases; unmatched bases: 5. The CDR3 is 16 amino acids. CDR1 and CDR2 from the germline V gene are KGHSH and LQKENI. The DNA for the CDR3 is TGTGCCAGCTCACCAGCAGCGGGGGTTACCTACAATGAGCAGTTCTTC. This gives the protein CASSPAAGVTYNEQFF. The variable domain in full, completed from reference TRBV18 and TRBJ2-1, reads NAGVMQNPRHLVRRRGQEARLRCSPMKGHSHVYWYRQLPEEGLKFMVYLQKENIIDESGMPKERFSAEFPKEGPSILRIQQVVRGDSAAYFCASSPAAGVTYNEQFFGPGTRLTVL.

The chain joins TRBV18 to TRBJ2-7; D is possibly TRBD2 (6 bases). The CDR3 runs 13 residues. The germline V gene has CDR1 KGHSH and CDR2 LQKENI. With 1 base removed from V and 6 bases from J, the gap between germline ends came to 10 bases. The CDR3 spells CASSPRREGEQYF. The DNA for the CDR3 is TGTGCCAGCTCACCACGGAGGGAAGGCGAGCAGTACTTC.

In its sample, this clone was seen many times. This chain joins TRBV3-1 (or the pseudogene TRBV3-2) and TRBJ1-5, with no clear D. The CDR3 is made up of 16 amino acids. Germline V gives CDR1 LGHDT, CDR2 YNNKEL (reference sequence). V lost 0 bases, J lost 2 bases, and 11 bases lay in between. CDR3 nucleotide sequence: TGTGCCAGCAGCCAAGATTATCCGGGTGGCAATCAGCCCCAGCATTTT. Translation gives CASSQDYPGGNQPQHF.

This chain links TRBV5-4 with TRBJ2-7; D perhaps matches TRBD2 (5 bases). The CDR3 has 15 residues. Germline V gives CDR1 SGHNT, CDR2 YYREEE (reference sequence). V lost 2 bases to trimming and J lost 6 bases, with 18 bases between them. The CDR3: CASSFQPPQRAEQYF. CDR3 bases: TGTGCCAGCAGCTTCCAGCCCCCCCAGAGGGCCGAGCAGTACTTC.

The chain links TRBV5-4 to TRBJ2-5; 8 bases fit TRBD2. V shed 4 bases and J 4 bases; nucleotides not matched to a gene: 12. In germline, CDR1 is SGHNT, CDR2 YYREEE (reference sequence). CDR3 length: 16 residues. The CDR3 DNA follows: TGTGCCAGCAGCGCTGAACTAGCGGCGAGGCGAGAGACCCAGTACTTC. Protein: CASSAELAARRETQYF.

Here the CDR3 DNA reads TGTGCCAGCAGCCAAAACGCAGCGCCAGATACGCAGTATTTT. This encodes CASSQNAAPDTQYF. The rearrangement uses TRBV3-1 (or the pseudogene TRBV3-2) and TRBJ2-3; D is ambiguous. Germline V CDR1 and CDR2: LGHDT, YNNKEL (reference sequence). The CDR3 is made up of 14 amino acids. Deletions cut 2 bases from V and 4 bases from J, with 10 bases between.

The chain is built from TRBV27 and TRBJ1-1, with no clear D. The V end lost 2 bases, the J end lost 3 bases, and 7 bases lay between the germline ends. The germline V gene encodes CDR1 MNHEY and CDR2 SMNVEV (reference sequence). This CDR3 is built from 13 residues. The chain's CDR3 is CASSLAIDTEAFF. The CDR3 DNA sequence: TGTGCCAGCAGTTTAGCGATTGACACTGAAGCTTTCTTT.

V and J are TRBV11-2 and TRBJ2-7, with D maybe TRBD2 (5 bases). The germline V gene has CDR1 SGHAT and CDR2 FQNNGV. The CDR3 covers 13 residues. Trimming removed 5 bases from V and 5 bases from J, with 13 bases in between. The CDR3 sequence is CASSGGFDHEQYF. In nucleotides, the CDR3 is TGTGCCAGCAGCGGAGGTTTCGACCACGAGCAGTACTTC.